Below, 19 T cell receptor beta chains from the same sample are listed, as sequenced in a study of T cell responses to AZD1222 COVID-19 vaccine. Measured with immunoSEQ multiplex PCR; TCRdb has only the in-frame clones, and not every one. The table records 89,000 or so clones, approximately 83% of them present only once. The sequencing here drew on peripheral blood, taken on day 0 of AZD1222 vaccination. These receptors were collected from an adult in good health.

The chain combines TRBV11-3 with TRBJ1-5; D ambiguous. The CDR3 contains 13 residues. V lost 3 bases, J lost 4 bases, and 7 bases lay in between. Germline lookup yields CDR1 SGHNT and CDR2 YENEEA. The CDR3 coding sequence is TGTGCCAGCAGCTTTGGGCAAAATCAGCCCCAGCATTTT. This sequence encodes CASSFGQNQPQHF.

The chain employs TRBV14 and TRBJ2-7; no clear D. Looked up from germline, CDR1 is SGHDN and CDR2 is FVKESK. Between the trimmed V and J ends, which lost 0 bases and 2 bases, there was a span of 11 bases. The CDR3 spans 15 residues. CDR3 in amino acids: CASSQEARTAYEQYF. Here the CDR3 DNA reads TGTGCCAGCAGCCAAGAAGCTAGAACAGCCTACGAGCAGTACTTC.

V usage is TRBV5-4 and J usage is TRBJ1-6; TRBD1 might be the D (5 bases). This CDR3 comprises 16 residues. V gave up 7 bases and J gave up 1 base, with 15 bases separating them. The germline CDR1 and CDR2 sequences are SGHNT and YYREEE (reference sequence). This chain's CDR3 is CASGRDAGSYNSPLHF. The CDR3 DNA sequence: TGTGCCAGCGGCCGGGACGCAGGGTCCTATAATTCACCCCTCCACTTT.

The chain has TRBV5-1 and TRBJ2-7; TRBD1 agrees at 7 bases. The CDR3 covers 15 residues. Germline values: CDR1 SGHRS, CDR2 YFSETQ. V lost 4 bases to trimming and J lost 5 bases; unmatched junction nucleotides: 12. The CDR3: CASSRDSPNGHEQYF. The DNA for the CDR3 is TGCGCCAGCAGCCGGGACAGCCCGAACGGCCACGAGCAGTACTTC.

V usage is TRBV6-1 and J usage is TRBJ2-7; no clear D. The germline V and J ends were trimmed by 2 bases and 3 bases, with 11 bases remaining between them. The CDR3 extends over 14 amino acids. The germline CDR1 and CDR2 sequences are MNHNS and SASEGT. CDR3 sequence (DNA): TGTGCCAGCAGTGAACGGTGGCTATTCTACGAGCAGTACTTC. Residues: CASSERWLFYEQYF.

V is TRBV27 and J is TRBJ1-2; the D gene is possibly TRBD1 (6 bases). Per the germline V gene, CDR1 is MNHEY and CDR2 is SMNVEV (reference sequence). With 4 bases removed from V and 4 bases from J, the gap between germline ends came to 10 bases. CDR3 length: 13 amino acids. CDR3: CASSSQGGYGYTF. CDR3 in DNA: TGTGCCAGCAGTTCACAGGGAGGCTATGGCTACACCTTC.

The chain uses TRBV5-1 and TRBJ1-4, with 7 bases matching TRBD1. CDR1 SGHRS and CDR2 YFSETQ come from the germline V gene. The CDR3 has 16 amino acids. The V gene end was trimmed by 1 base and the J gene end by 6 bases; junction bases not matched to a gene: 9. Here the CDR3 reads CASSLLRQGEDEKLFF. As DNA, the CDR3 is TGCGCCAGCAGCTTGCTCCGACAGGGCGAGGATGAAAAACTGTTTTTT.

The chain uses TRBV7-2 and TRBJ2-5; possible D gene TRBD2, 6 bases. There are 17 residues in the CDR3. Germline V CDR1 and CDR2: SGHTA, FQGNSA. Trimming shortened V by 1 base and J by 1 base, and 16 bases separated the two germline ends. In DNA, the CDR3 is TGTGCCAGCAGCTTAGAATTAGCGGAGAGAGGCCAAGAGACCCAGTACTTC. Its protein product is CASSLELAERGQETQYF.

The V call is TRBV15, the J call TRBJ2-5; 7 bases line up with TRBD2. CDR3 length: 15 residues. Germline CDR1 is LNHNV and CDR2 is YYDKDF (reference sequence). Trimming cost V 1 base and J 2 bases; bases outside gene matches: 4. The CDR3 here is CATSRAHGGQETQYF. CDR3 DNA sequence: TGTGCCACCAGCAGAGCTCACGGGGGGCAAGAGACCCAGTACTTC.

The chain links TRBV24-1 to TRBJ1-6; D gene unclear. The CDR3 is 18 amino acids. Germline CDR1 is KGHDR and CDR2 is SFDVKD. The V end was cut by 0 bases, the J end by 9 bases, with 20 bases between. The CDR3: CATSDLEVRAKGGSPLHF. The CDR3 nucleotides read TGTGCCACCAGTGATTTGGAGGTTCGGGCTAAGGGAGGTTCACCCCTCCACTTT.

The chain joins TRBV28 to TRBJ2-1, with D uncertain. The germline V gene encodes CDR1 MDHEN and CDR2 SYDVKM. V was clipped by 7 bases and J by 0 bases, with 19 bases between them. The CDR3 is 17 residues long. The CDR3 region is CASNMPETPSSYNEQFF. CDR3 in DNA: TGTGCCAGCAACATGCCCGAGACCCCGAGCTCCTACAATGAGCAGTTCTTC.

The chain recombines TRBV28 with TRBJ2-2; TRBD2 matches at 7 bases. The CDR3 covers 17 residues. The germline V gene has CDR1 MDHEN and CDR2 SYDVKM. V was clipped by 4 bases and J by 2 bases; unmatched bases: 10. The CDR3 coding sequence is TGTGCCAGCAGTTCGAGTTTGGGACTAAGAAACACCGGGGAGCTGTTTTTT. Translating it yields CASSSSLGLRNTGELFF. Variable domain in full (rest from reference TRBV28 and TRBJ2-2): DVKVTQSSRYLVKRTGEKVFLECVQDMDHENMFWYRQDPGLGLRLIYFSYDVKMKEKGDIPEGYSVSREKKERFSLILESASTNQTSMYLCASSSSLGLRNTGELFFGEGSRLTVL.

This clone came up once. The chain combines TRBV7-2 with TRBJ1-2; the D is unclear. The ends were cut back, 3 bases at V and 2 bases at J, with 7 bases in the middle. The CDR3 length is 13 residues. Germline CDR1 reads SGHTA; CDR2 reads FQGNSA. As DNA, the CDR3 is TGTGCCAGCAGCTTGGACGGAAACTATGGCTACACCTTC. Its translation: CASSLDGNYGYTF.

The chain has TRBV4-2 and TRBJ2-1; the D gene could be TRBD1 or TRBD2 (6 bases each). V was pared by 1 base and J by 9 bases, with 19 bases between. The CDR3 totals 16 residues. Germline CDR1 reads LGHNA; CDR2 reads YNFKEQ. The CDR3 DNA reads as TGTGCCAGCAGCCAAGTGGGGGGCATCTTGGATCGTGAGCAGTTCTTC. It is translated as CASSQVGGILDREQFF.

The chain has TRBV2 and TRBJ2-2, with D uncertain. Germline loops: CDR1 SNHLY, CDR2 FYNNEI. V was clipped by 2 bases and J by 4 bases, with 11 bases between them. The CDR3 sequence is 15 residues long. The CDR3 region is CASSETPTGTGELFF. The CDR3, as DNA: TGTGCCAGCAGTGAAACCCCGACGGGCACCGGGGAGCTGTTTTTT.

This chain uses TRBV29-1 with TRBJ2-1; 7 nucleotides line up with TRBD2. The junction had 5 bases not matched to a gene; V was cut back by 3 bases and J by 3 bases. This CDR3 has 14 residues. CDR1 and CDR2 (germline): SQVTM, ANQGSEA. Written as DNA, the CDR3 is TGCAGCGTTGATGGGACTACTCTCTACAATGAGCAGTTCTTC. It specifies CSVDGTTLYNEQFF.

This clone appeared a few times. The V gene is TRBV28, the J gene TRBJ1-5, with D perhaps matching TRBD1 (5 bases). V was clipped by 5 bases and J by 3 bases, with 17 bases between them. The CDR3 runs 16 residues. Germline lookup yields CDR1 MDHEN and CDR2 SYDVKM. This CDR3 is CASSNQAWGSNQPQHF. The CDR3 nucleotides read TGTGCCAGCAGTAACCAAGCCTGGGGGTCCAATCAGCCCCAGCATTTT.

The chain combines TRBV7-2 with TRBJ1-1; TRBD1 is a possible D gene (5 bases). CDR1 is SGHTA, CDR2 FQGNSA, per germline. CDR3 length: 15 residues. Trimming stripped 0 bases from V and 5 bases from J, with 13 bases between. The CDR3 protein is CASSLALGDGTEAFF. The DNA for the CDR3 is TGTGCCAGCAGCTTAGCGCTCGGGGACGGGACTGAAGCTTTCTTT.

The V call is TRBV7-2, the J call TRBJ2-7, with D possibly being TRBD2 (5 bases). This CDR3 region has 16 residues. V was trimmed by 4 bases and J by 2 bases, leaving 18 bases between them. Germline CDR1 and CDR2: SGHTA and FQGNSA. CDR3 protein: CASSSLGSGRAYEQYF. CDR3 coding DNA: TGTGCCAGCAGCTCCCTAGGGAGCGGTAGGGCCTACGAGCAGTACTTC. Together with reference TRBV7-2 and TRBJ2-7, the CDR3 gives the full variable domain: GAGVSQSPSNKVTEKGKDVELRCDPISGHTALYWYRQSLGQGLEFLIYFQGNSAPDKSGLPSDRFSAERTGGSVSTLTIQRTQQEDSAVYLCASSSLGSGRAYEQYFGPGTRLTVT.